A single sample is the source of the 26 T cell receptor beta chains below, sequenced in a study of shared clonotypes between healthy human individuals. Assay used: immunoSEQ multiplex PCR; TCRdb lists only in-frame clones, some missing. Of about 680,000 clones in the sample, around 73% were seen once. Sequencing was carried out using memory CD4+ T cells sorted from blood. Stated subset: CD45RA-negative fraction. The receptors originated from a woman in her twenties or thirties in good health.

The gene calls are TRBV28 and TRBJ1-2; D might be TRBD1 (6 bases). Germline CDR1 MDHEN, CDR2 SYDVKM. V was shortened by 5 bases and J by 8 bases, with 18 bases between the two germline ends. This CDR3 contains 14 residues. Here the CDR3 DNA reads TGTGCCAGCAGTCTCGCCCCCGACAGGCAAGGCTACACCTTC. Its translation: CASSLAPDRQGYTF.

This sequence joins TRBV19 and TRBJ2-2; 8 nucleotides agree with TRBD1. The V gene end was trimmed by 6 bases and the J gene end by 5 bases; junction bases not matched to a gene: 11. In germline, CDR1 is LNHDA, CDR2 SQIVND (reference sequence). The CDR3 totals 16 residues. CDR3 coding DNA: TGTGCCAGTAGGCGTGGACAGGGAGTCTTGACCGGGGAGCTGTTTTTT. It translates to CASRRGQGVLTGELFF.

The J gene is TRBJ2-5, the V gene TRBV6-6, with D unresolved. This CDR3 comprises 14 residues. Trimming took 5 bases from V and 9 from J, leaving 19 bases between them. Germline V lookup: CDR1 MNHNY, CDR2 SVGAGI (reference sequence). CDR3 region: CASSTRPSSDPQYF. The CDR3, as DNA: TGTGCCAGCAGTACGAGACCAAGCTCTGACCCCCAGTACTTC.

The table lists this clone with many counts. The genes are TRBV11-1 and TRBJ1-1; D is perhaps TRBD1 (5 bases). The CDR3 contains 13 residues. Trimming stripped 1 base from V and 8 bases from J, with 11 bases between. Germline CDR1 is SGHAT and CDR2 is FQDESV (reference sequence). This chain's CDR3 is CASSLGGYGEAFF. The CDR3 nucleotides are TGTGCCAGCAGCTTAGGGGGGTACGGCGAAGCTTTCTTT.

The rearrangement joins TRBV11-2 to TRBJ1-4; D perhaps matches TRBD1 (5 bases). The CDR3 sequence is 16 residues long. Trimming removed 1 base at V and 8 bases at J, with 17 bases between. Germline CDR1 SGHAT, CDR2 FQNNGV. The CDR3 DNA reads TGTGCCAGCAGCTTAGTCCGCGCAGGGCCAGGGGAAAAACTGTTTTTT. Amino acid sequence: CASSLVRAGPGEKLFF.

This sequence joins TRBV30 and TRBJ2-5; no clear D gene. CDR1 and CDR2 (germline): GTSNPN, SVGIG (reference sequence). The V and J ends lost 5 bases and 0 bases respectively, with 10 bases between them. The CDR3 contains 13 residues. CDR3 residues: CAWGHWYQETQYF. The DNA for the CDR3 is TGTGCCTGGGGTCACTGGTACCAAGAGACCCAGTACTTC.

In this sample, this clone turned up once. The CDR3 bases are TGTGCCAGCAGCTTAGTTCCGGGGGGCACTGAAGCTTTCTTT. This codes for CASSLVPGGTEAFF. The chain couples TRBV7-2 to TRBJ1-1, with D possibly matching TRBD1 (5 bases). CDR1 and CDR2 from the germline V gene are SGHTA and FQGNSA. The germline V and J ends were trimmed by 1 base and 4 bases, with 10 bases remaining between them. The CDR3 has 14 amino acids. The entire variable domain, with the rest obtained from reference TRBV7-2 and TRBJ1-1, is as follows: GAGVSQSPSNKVTEKGKDVELRCDPISGHTALYWYRQSLGQGLEFLIYFQGNSAPDKSGLPSDRFSAERTGGSVSTLTIQRTQQEDSAVYLCASSLVPGGTEAFFGQGTRLTVV.

J is TRBJ1-1 and V is TRBV5-1; D might be TRBD1 (5 bases). Between the trimmed V and J ends, which lost 3 bases and 1 base, there was a span of 10 bases. The CDR3 is 14 residues long. CDR1 SGHRS and CDR2 YFSETQ come from the germline V gene. CDR3 nucleotide sequence: TGCGCCAGCAGCTCAAGGACAACGAACACTGAAGCTTTCTTT. Its translation is CASSSRTTNTEAFF.

V and J are TRBV2 and TRBJ1-1; D uncertain. Trimming pared 6 bases from V and 7 bases from J, leaving 12 bases between. CDR1 is SNHLY and CDR2 is FYNNEI in the germline V gene. The CDR3 is 12 amino acids. The CDR3, as DNA: TGTGCCAGCAGGAGGGAGCTGGGTGAAGCTTTCTTT. It yields the protein CASRRELGEAFF.

The genes are TRBV18 and TRBJ2-7; maybe TRBD1 (6 bases). V lost 5 bases and J 3 bases, leaving 14 bases between the germline ends. The CDR3 length is 14 residues. Germline V gives CDR1 KGHSH, CDR2 LQKENI. The CDR3 loop is CASSTPQGFYEQYF. The CDR3 region has the DNA TGTGCCAGCTCAACCCCCCAGGGGTTCTACGAGCAGTACTTC.

This clone was detected only a few times. The chain couples TRBV6-4 to TRBJ1-1; D gene ambiguous. Germline V CDR1 and CDR2: MRHNA, SNTAGT. The V end lost 3 bases, the J end lost 2 bases, and 16 bases lay between the germline ends. This CDR3 has 16 amino acids. The CDR3 loop is CASSERVGGANTEAFF. In DNA form, the CDR3 reads TGTGCCAGCAGTGAGAGGGTTGGCGGAGCAAACACTGAAGCTTTCTTT.

The rearrangement joins TRBV25-1 to TRBJ2-1, with D unclear. CDR1 is MGHDK, CDR2 SYGVNS, per germline. CDR3 length: 13 amino acids. Trimming stripped 6 bases from V and 6 bases from J, with 12 bases between. The CDR3 region has the DNA TGTGCCAGCAGCGAGGCGCAGCCCAATGAGCAGTTCTTC. Protein product: CASSEAQPNEQFF.

This clone was picked up a small number of times. The CDR3 spells CASSGSQDPRGDEQFF. DNA for the CDR3: TGTGCCAGCAGCGGTAGCCAAGACCCCCGGGGCGATGAGCAGTTCTTC. This chain uses TRBV9 with TRBJ2-1; D is possibly TRBD1 or TRBD2 (5 bases each). The V end was cut by 3 bases, the J end by 8 bases, with 21 bases between. CDR1 is SGDLS, CDR2 YYNGEE, per germline. The CDR3 extends over 16 amino acids.

This rearrangement joins TRBV7-9 to TRBJ1-2, with D possibly being TRBD1 (6 bases). Germline-derived CDR1 and CDR2 are SEHNR and FQNEAQ (reference sequence). V lost 5 bases to trimming and J lost 8 bases, with 24 bases between them. The CDR3 loop spans 16 amino acids. The CDR3 sequence: CASSRLGGPRFGGYTF. CDR3 sequence (DNA): TGTGCCAGCAGCCGACTTGGGGGGCCCCGGTTTGGAGGCTACACCTTC. The complete variable domain, with remaining parts taken from reference TRBV7-9 and TRBJ1-2, reads DTGVSQNPRHKITKRGQNVTFRCDPISEHNRLYWYRQTLGQGPEFLTYFQNEAQLEKSRLLSDRFSAERPKGSFSTLEIQRTEQGDSAMYLCASSRLGGPRFGGYTFGSGTRLTVV.

The CDR3 nucleotides read TGTGCCAGCAGTCAAAGTAACAGTTGGCAGCCCCAGCATTTT. Its protein is CASSQSNSWQPQHF. This chain uses TRBV6-6 with TRBJ1-5, with unresolved D. V lost 5 bases and J lost 7, with 15 bases in between. The CDR3 loop spans 14 amino acids. Germline values: CDR1 MNHNY, CDR2 SVGAGI (reference sequence).

The rearrangement uses TRBV5-1 and TRBJ2-5, with TRBD1 identical over 8 bases. Per germline, CDR1 SGHRS and CDR2 YFSETQ. Germline trimming cut 4 bases from V and 0 bases from J; bases unmatched to any gene: 2. CDR3 length: 14 residues. The CDR3 DNA reads TGCGCCAGCAGCCCGGGACAGGACCAAGAGACCCAGTACTTC. It is translated as CASSPGQDQETQYF.

The chain links TRBV6-1 to TRBJ1-4, with D perhaps TRBD1 (6 bases). The germline CDR1 and CDR2 sequences are MNHNS and SASEGT. This CDR3 has 14 residues. V lost 3 bases and J 6 bases, leaving 11 bases between the germline ends. As DNA, the CDR3 is TGTGCCAGCAGTGATGGGGGGCCGGATGAAAAACTGTTTTTT. Protein product: CASSDGGPDEKLFF.

This chain links TRBV4-2 with TRBJ2-5; 9 bases are a match to TRBD2. The DNA end is more similar to TRBJ2-7, so the J call may be wrong. CDR1 is LGHNA and CDR2 is YNFKEQ in the germline V gene. The CDR3 covers 14 residues. The CDR3 DNA is TGTGCCACCTCCTCGCGGGAGGGCCCCTACGAGCAGTACTTC. Its translation is CATSSREGPYEQYF.

This sequence joins TRBV6-5 and TRBJ1-2; possible D gene TRBD1, 6 bases. Germline V gene sequence: CDR1 MNHEY, CDR2 SVGAGI. The CDR3 runs to 14 residues. V dropped 6 bases and J dropped 3 bases, with 14 bases sitting between them. CDR3 in DNA: TGTGCCAGCAGAAACAGGGAACCCCACTATGGCTACACCTTC. Translation gives CASRNREPHYGYTF.

As DNA, the CDR3 is TGTGCCAGCAGCCCGGCGGGATGGTCGGAAGAGCAGTACTTC. It encodes CASSPAGWSEEQYF. This chain joins TRBV7-7 and TRBJ2-7, with TRBD2 as a possible D gene (6 bases). CDR3 length equals 14 residues. Germline values: CDR1 SSHAT, CDR2 FNYEAQ (reference sequence). V was shortened by 5 bases and J by 7 bases, with 18 bases between the two germline ends. The variable domain in full, with the rest retrieved from reference TRBV7-7 and TRBJ2-7, is GAGVSQSPRYKVTKRGQDVTLRCDPISSHATLYWYQQALGQGPEFLTYFNYEAQPDKSGLPSDRFSAERPEGSISTLTIQRTEQRDSAMYRCASSPAGWSEEQYFGPGTRLTVT.

This clone was detected a few times. The chain joins TRBV6-5 to TRBJ1-5; D call uncertain. Trimming took off 0 bases at V and 7 bases at J, with 10 bases between the two ends. The germline V gene encodes CDR1 MNHEY and CDR2 SVGAGI. The CDR3 is 14 residues long. The CDR3 DNA reads TGTGCCAGCAGTTACTCGATCGAGGGACAGCCCCAGCATTTT. It yields the protein CASSYSIEGQPQHF.

On this clone itself: Distinct nucleotide sequences in the sample also encode this CDR3. The V gene is TRBV27, the J gene TRBJ1-5, with unresolved D. This CDR3 is 12 amino acids long. V was pared by 9 bases and J by 4 bases, with 10 bases between. CDR1 is MNHEY and CDR2 is SMNVEV in the germline V gene (reference sequence). The CDR3 is CASRTGNQPQHF. The CDR3 region has the DNA TGTGCCAGTAGGACGGGTAATCAGCCCCAGCATTTT.

V gene TRBV7-9 combines with J gene TRBJ2-7; TRBD2 matches 10 bases. CDR1 is SEHNR, CDR2 FQNEAQ, per germline (reference sequence). Trimming took 2 bases from V and 2 from J; bases not matched to a gene: 9. The CDR3 totals 17 residues. The DNA of the CDR3 is TGTGCCAGCAGCTTAATCCCCGGGACTAGCGAAACCTACGAGCAGTACTTC. It encodes CASSLIPGTSETYEQYF.

This chain joins TRBV30 and TRBJ2-6, with D tentatively TRBD2 (5 bases). Germline CDR1 GTSNPN, CDR2 SVGIG (reference sequence). V lost 3 bases to trimming and J lost 4 bases, with 7 bases between them. This CDR3 comprises 13 residues. The CDR3 reads CAWSGEGANVLTF. The CDR3 DNA is TGTGCCTGGAGCGGGGAGGGGGCCAACGTCCTGACTTTC.

The chain uses TRBV6-1 and TRBJ2-7; 7 bases match TRBD1. The CDR3 totals 12 residues. The V segment lost 7 bases and the J segment 5 bases; nucleotides outside the gene matches: 5. Germline V gene sequence: CDR1 MNHNS, CDR2 SASEGT. As DNA, the CDR3 is TGTGCCAGCAAAGGGGACAGCAACGAGCAGTACTTC. This codes for CASKGDSNEQYF.

CDR3 protein: CASSSAGTESYEQYF. The CDR3 DNA is TGTGCCAGCAGCTCGGCCGGGACAGAATCCTACGAGCAGTACTTC. This chain joins TRBV28 and TRBJ2-7; 7 nucleotides agree with TRBD1. CDR3 length equals 15 residues. The germline CDR1 and CDR2 sequences are MDHEN and SYDVKM. Trimming at V came to 6 bases and at J to 1 base, leaving 9 bases not matched to a gene.